The T cell receptor beta chain under discussion was sequenced for a study of T cell responses to AZD1222 COVID-19 vaccine. Study-level results: Increases in Spike-specific TCR breadth and depth were seen after two AZD1222 doses.

As regards this clone: The antigen is not known.

Germline V gene lookup returns CDR1 SGHRS and CDR2 YFSETQ. This CDR3 contains 15 residues. V lost 7 bases and J lost 4, with 20 bases in between. Produced via immunoSEQ multiplex PCR; TCRdb's table is partial and in-frame only. The table includes about 150,000 clones, approximately 90% detected once. This sequence originates from an adult who received the AZD1222 COVID-19 vaccine. The source material was peripheral blood, sampled 28 days after the second AZD1222 dose. The V gene is TRBV5-1, the J gene TRBJ1-2; D remains ambiguous. CDR3 nucleotides: TGCGCCAGCTCCTCTCAAGCAGGAGGCGCCTATGGCTACACCTTC. It translates to CASSSQAGGAYGYTF.